These T cell receptor beta chains were read from a single sample in a study of T cell responses to AZD1222 COVID-19 vaccine. Clones were read by immunoSEQ multiplex PCR, and TCRdb kept only the in-frame ones, dropping some. The data show about 97,000 clones, approximately 90% seen once. The sample consisted of peripheral blood, taken on day 0 of AZD1222 vaccination. These receptor sequences come from an adult in good health. The CDR3 runs from the conserved cysteine through the conserved F or W. D genes are given only for firm matches. The listing skips clone size in some rows; elsewhere it reads once, few, many or a size class.

. TRBJ2-3 . TRBV6-2/TRBV6-3 CASSYYSENTDTQYF TGTGCCAGCAGTTACTATTCTGAAAACACAGATACGCAGTATTTT
. TRBJ1-4 . TRBV2 CASSLNDEKLFF TGTGCCAGCAGTCTCAACGATGAAAAACTGTTTTTT
. TRBJ2-1 . TRBV29-1 CSVESGELMGTEQFF TGCAGCGTTGAATCCGGTGAGCTGATGGGGACCGAGCAGTTCTTC
. TRBJ2-1 . TRBV6-6 CASSARGDEQFF TGTGCCAGCAGTGCCAGGGGGGATGAGCAGTTCTTC
once TRBJ1-5 . TRBV19 CASSVRRDQPQHF TGTGCCAGTAGTGTTCGCCGGGATCAGCCCCAGCATTTT
. TRBJ1-1 . TRBV7-9 CASSLGLGYVEAFF TGTGCCAGCAGCCTGGGACTGGGTTACGTTGAAGCTTTCTTT
. TRBJ1-6 . TRBV7-2 CASSLVGVGPPGDNSPLHF TGTGCCAGCAGCTTAGTAGGGGTGGGCCCCCCTGGGGATAATTCACCCCTCCACTTT
. TRBJ1-6 . TRBV5-1 CASSLSEIGSPLHF TGCGCCAGCAGCTTGAGCGAAATTGGGTCACCCCTCCACTTT
. TRBJ2-7 . TRBV28 CARWGFPYEQYF TGTGCCAGATGGGGGTTCCCCTACGAGCAGTACTTC
. TRBJ1-5 . TRBV6-1 CASREANQLQHF TGTGCCAGCAGGGAGGCCAATCAGCTCCAGCATTTT
few TRBJ1-6 . TRBV11-2 CASSLVYGDVRNSPLHF TGTGCCAGCAGCTTAGTATACGGGGACGTTAGGAATTCACCCCTCCACTTT
. TRBJ1-2 . TRBV12-2 CASRLPGTGANYGYTF TGTGCAAGTCGCTTACCCGGGACAGGAGCTAACTATGGCTACACCTTC
. TRBJ2-3 . TRBV7-9 CASSLVGDTQYF TGTGCCAGCAGCTTAGTGGGAGATACGCAGTATTTT
. TRBJ1-1 TRBD1 TRBV7-9 CASSLGQGALDTEAFF TGTGCCAGCAGCTTAGGACAGGGGGCGCTGGACACTGAAGCTTTCTTT
. TRBJ1-6 . TRBV6-5 CASSYEGRSYNSPLHF TGTGCCAGCAGTTACGAGGGGAGGTCCTATAATTCACCCCTCCACTTT
few TRBJ2-3 . TRBV15 CATTSELTSTDTQYF TGTGCCACCACCTCAGAGTTGACTAGCACAGATACGCAGTATTTT
few TRBJ2-3 . TRBV6-2/TRBV6-3 CASSYLRGTDTQYF TGTGCCAGCAGTTACCTCCGGGGGACAGATACGCAGTATTTT
. TRBJ2-2 . TRBV1 CTSSQDSAGELFF TGCACCAGCAGCCAAGACTCGGCCGGGGAGCTGTTTTTT
few TRBJ2-7 TRBD2 TRBV19 CASSFRLAAPYEQYF TGTGCCAGTAGTTTCCGACTAGCGGCCCCATACGAGCAGTACTTC
. TRBJ1-5 . TRBV7-2 CASSLAGGNQPQHF TGTGCCAGCAGCTTAGCGGGTGGAAATCAGCCCCAGCATTTT